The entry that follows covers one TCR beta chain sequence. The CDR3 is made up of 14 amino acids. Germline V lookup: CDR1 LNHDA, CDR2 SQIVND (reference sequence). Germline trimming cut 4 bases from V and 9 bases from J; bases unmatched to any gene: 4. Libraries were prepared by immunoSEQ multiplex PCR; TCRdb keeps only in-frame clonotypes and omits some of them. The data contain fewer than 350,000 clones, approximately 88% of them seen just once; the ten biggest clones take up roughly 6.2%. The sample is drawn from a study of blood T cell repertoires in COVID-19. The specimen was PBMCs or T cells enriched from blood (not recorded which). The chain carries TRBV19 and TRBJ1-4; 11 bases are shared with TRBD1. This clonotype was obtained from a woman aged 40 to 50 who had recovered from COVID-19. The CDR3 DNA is TGTGCCAGTAGTACGGACAGGGGGCGGAAAAAACTGTTTTTT. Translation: CASSTDRGRKKLFF.